This TCR beta chain was obtained from a study of response to subunit inactivated influenza vaccine. Findings and limits, study-wide: Every seasonal influenza vaccination brings in few new T cells, the authors suggested.

The CDR3 totals 16 residues. CDR1 and CDR2 (germline): SGHAT, FQNNGV. J gave up 7 bases and V 3 bases, and 8 bases lay outside the gene matches. This clonotype was seen a handful of times. Its antigen is still unknown. In TCRdb, the RT-PCR reads were re-called with MiXCR into one record per CDR3 protein. This sample has about 570,000 distinct CDR3 sequences, with approximately 10% found just once. Source: PBMCs from blood, taken on the day of vaccination. The sequence was collected from a man aged 50 or older who received an inactivated influenza vaccine. This chain joins TRBV11-2 and TRBJ1-4; 10 positions agree with TRBD1. CDR3 coding DNA: TGTGCCAGCAGCTTGGGAATCGGGACAGGGGTTGAAAAACTGTTTTTT. Translation gives CASSLGIGTGVEKLFF.